The 9 T cell receptor beta chains below all came from one sample that was sequenced in a study of blood T cell repertoires in COVID-19. Assay: immunoSEQ multiplex PCR; the TCRdb copy retains only in-frame clones and omits some. The table records fewer than 250,000 clones, over 90% of them present only once. Sequenced input: peripheral blood. The receptors stem from a man aged 25 to 40 with COVID-19, enrolled during active disease.

The chain links TRBV3-1 (or the pseudogene TRBV3-2) to TRBJ1-1; D unclear. Trimming stripped 6 bases from V and 4 bases from J, with 12 bases between. CDR3 size: 13 residues. Germline CDR1 LGHDT, CDR2 YNNKEL (reference sequence). This chain's CDR3 is CASRRGGFTEAFF. Written as DNA, the CDR3 is TGTGCCAGCAGACGGGGAGGGTTCACTGAAGCTTTCTTT.

CDR3 region: CASSTGQGGPPEQFF. CDR3 nucleotides: TGCGCCAGCAGCACGGGACAGGGGGGGCCCCCGGAGCAGTTCTTC. This chain connects TRBV5-1 to TRBJ2-1; 11 bases match TRBD1. CDR1 is SGHRS, CDR2 YFSETQ, per germline. The CDR3 contains 15 residues. Trimming removed 4 bases from V and 10 bases from J; junction bases left unmatched: 10.

The chain recombines TRBV9 with TRBJ1-1; tentatively, D is TRBD1 (5 bases). The V and J ends lost 2 bases and 1 base respectively, with 15 bases between them. The CDR3 contains 16 residues. Looked up from germline, CDR1 is SGDLS and CDR2 is YYNGEE. The DNA of the CDR3 is TGTGCCAGCAGCGTTAACCCGCGTGGGGCGAACACTGAAGCTTTCTTT. This gives the protein CASSVNPRGANTEAFF.

This sequence joins TRBV19 and TRBJ1-2; 10 bases are a match to TRBD1. V was pared by 5 bases and J by 5 bases, with 11 bases of the junction left unmatched. Germline V gives CDR1 LNHDA, CDR2 SQIVND (reference sequence). CDR3 size: 16 residues. The DNA of the CDR3 is TGTGCCAGTAGTCAGACCGGGACAGGGGCATGGTATGGCTACACCTTC. Translated: CASSQTGTGAWYGYTF.

V is TRBV7-7 and J is TRBJ1-5, with D tentatively TRBD1 (6 bases). V lost 3 bases, J lost 0 bases, and 27 bases lay in between. The CDR3 totals 21 residues. Germline lookup yields CDR1 SSHAT and CDR2 FNYEAQ (reference sequence). CDR3 region: CASSFFNTLRRTVYSNQPQHF. CDR3 coding DNA: TGTGCCAGCAGCTTCTTCAACACCCTTCGGCGGACAGTTTATAGCAATCAGCCCCAGCATTTT.

This chain uses TRBV4-1 with TRBJ1-4, with no clear D. Germline V gene data show CDR1 as MGHRA and CDR2 as YSYEKL. Trimming took off 5 bases at V and 8 bases at J, with 15 bases between the two ends. This CDR3 is 14 amino acids long. The CDR3 spells CASSDGGSSEKLFF. In DNA form, the CDR3 reads TGCGCCAGCAGCGATGGAGGTAGTAGCGAAAAACTGTTTTTT.

This clone was observed once. J is TRBJ1-5 and V is TRBV13; D perhaps matches TRBD1 (6 bases). The V gene lost 5 bases and the J gene lost 7 bases, with 12 bases spanning the gap. The CDR3 consists of 13 residues. Germline V lookup: CDR1 PRHDT, CDR2 FYEKMQ (reference sequence). The chain's CDR3 is CASSLDRSQPQHF. The CDR3 coding sequence is TGTGCCAGCAGCCTAGACAGGAGCCAGCCCCAGCATTTT.

CDR3 region: CASMESGRGEEKLFF. CDR3 nucleotides: TGCGCCAGCATGGAGTCGGGCAGGGGGGAGGAAAAACTGTTTTTT. This rearrangement joins TRBV5-1 to TRBJ1-4; 7 bases are a match to TRBD1. There are 15 residues in the CDR3. Germline CDR1 and CDR2: SGHRS and YFSETQ. V was clipped by 6 bases and J by 8 bases; unmatched bases: 13. The full variable domain, with the rest looked up from reference TRBV5-1 and TRBJ1-4, is KAGVTQTPRYLIKTRGQQVTLSCSPISGHRSVSWYQQTPGQGLQFLFEYFSETQRNKGNFPGRFSGRQFSNSRSEMNVSTLELGDSALYLCASMESGRGEEKLFFGSGTQLSVL.

The chain recombines TRBV5-1 with TRBJ1-2; 9 bases agree with TRBD1. Germline assignment: CDR1 SGHRS and CDR2 YFSETQ. Trimming removed 0 bases from V and 5 bases from J; junction bases left unmatched: 2. This CDR3 spans 14 amino acids. This CDR3 reads CASSLEGQGYGYTF. The DNA for the CDR3 is TGCGCCAGCAGCTTGGAGGGACAGGGATATGGCTACACCTTC.